Described below is a single T cell receptor beta chain sequence and its context. The antigen is unknown. TCRdb called the RT-PCR reads again in MiXCR, with one record for every CDR3 protein. The repertoire includes some 800,000 distinct CDR3 sequences, roughly 20% of them detected once, and around 9.6% sits in the top ten. Germline CDR1 SGHTA, CDR2 FQGNSA. The CDR3 covers 14 residues. V shed 2 bases and J shed 7 bases, with 13 bases lying between them. These data originate in a study of response to subunit inactivated influenza vaccine. Findings and caveats of the study: It was suggested by the authors that few new T cells are recruited by each seasonal influenza vaccination.

Sample: PBMCs from blood, taken 5 days after vaccination. The receptor was derived from a man aged 50-59 years who received an inactivated influenza vaccine. This chain joins TRBV7-2 and TRBJ2-3; D may correspond to TRBD1 or TRBD2 (6 bases each). The CDR3 protein is CASSLMAGDYTQYF. The CDR3 region has the DNA TGTGCCAGCAGCTTAATGGCAGGGGACTATACGCAGTATTTT.